A single sample is the source of the 7 T cell receptor beta chains below, sequenced in a study of post-analysis software for immune sequencing data. Study-level points and caveats: TRBV5-6, TRBV5-1 and TRBV20-1 were among several TRBV segments more frequent in patients than controls.

Unique molecular identifiers were built into the TCR beta cDNA libraries. MiXCR, run by TCRdb on the PCR reads, gives a single entry per CDR3 protein. The sample shows hundreds of thousands of distinct CDR3 sequences, approximately 34% of them seen only once. Their antigens remain unidentified. Sequenced sample: blood. Every receptor here comes from a girl aged 5-17 years with multiple sclerosis.

About this clonotype: One base away lies a much larger clone, so this may be a sequencing read error. This chain joins TRBV20-1 and TRBJ1-1, with a tentative D call TRBD1 (5 bases). The germline gives CDR1 DFQATT, CDR2 SNEGSKA (reference sequence). This CDR3 spans 17 amino acids. Trimming shortened V by 0 bases and J by 4 bases, and 21 bases separated the two germline ends. CDR3 sequence (DNA): TGCAGTGCTAGAGAAGTGTCGGGGCCAGGCTCGATCACTGAAGCTTTCTTT. Its protein product is CSAREVSGPGSITEAFF.

This clonotype was observed at least ten times. The chain uses TRBV5-1 and TRBJ1-1; a weak D match, TRBD1 (6 bases). The germline V gene encodes CDR1 SGHRS and CDR2 YFSETQ. Trimming took 3 bases from V and 0 from J, leaving 12 bases between them. This CDR3 comprises 15 residues. In nucleotides, the CDR3 is TGCGCCAGCAGCTGGGGGGACACAATGAACACTGAAGCTTTCTTT. This sequence encodes CASSWGDTMNTEAFF.

This clonotype has a count of ten or more. This chain links TRBV28 with TRBJ2-1; D may be TRBD1 or TRBD2 (5 bases each). Between the trimmed V and J ends, which lost 8 bases and 6 bases, there was a span of 11 bases. The CDR3 is 12 amino acids. CDR1 and CDR2 (germline): MDHEN, SYDVKM. The CDR3 reads CASLYGGNEQFF. The DNA for the CDR3 is TGTGCCAGCCTTTATGGGGGCAATGAGCAGTTCTTC.

In regard to this clonotype: A single base separates this from a much larger clone, so it may be a read error. The V call is TRBV7-9, the J call TRBJ1-5, with D possibly TRBD1 on 5 matching bases. CDR1 is SEHNR, CDR2 FQNEAQ, per germline (reference sequence). V shed 2 bases and J shed 3 bases, with 8 bases lying between them. The CDR3 loop spans 14 amino acids. This CDR3 is CASSLSGFNQPQHF. DNA of the CDR3: TGTGCCAGCAGCTTATCAGGGTTCAATCAGCCCCAGCATTTT.

At least ten counts were recorded for this clonotype. The V and J genes are TRBV6-5 and TRBJ1-1, with TRBD1 matching 7 bases. V was pared by 0 bases and J by 6 bases, with 13 bases of the junction left unmatched. The germline V gene encodes CDR1 MNHEY and CDR2 SVGAGI. This CDR3 is 17 amino acids long. Here the CDR3 reads CASSYSRTGAGNAEAFF. For the CDR3, the DNA is TGTGCCAGCAGTTACTCCCGGACAGGAGCTGGCAACGCTGAAGCTTTCTTT.

This sequence joins TRBV7-9 and TRBJ2-1, with a weak D call TRBD2 (6 bases). Trimming left V 8 bases short and J 2 bases short, with 13 bases between. In germline, CDR1 is SEHNR, CDR2 FQNEAQ (reference sequence). There are 14 residues in the CDR3. This CDR3 reads CASPEGPPYNEQFF. CDR3 bases: TGTGCCAGCCCGGAGGGTCCCCCCTACAATGAGCAGTTCTTC.

Many counts were recorded for this clonotype. V usage is TRBV29-1 and J usage is TRBJ2-1; D is unresolved. V gave up 4 bases and J gave up 10 bases, with 14 bases separating them. Germline values: CDR1 SQVTM, CDR2 ANQGSEA. The CDR3 length is 12 residues. CDR3 protein: CSVGMRRGEQFF. As DNA, the CDR3 is TGCAGCGTTGGGATGCGCCGTGGGGAGCAGTTCTTC.